Described below is a single T cell receptor beta chain sequence and its context. Assay: immunoSEQ multiplex PCR; the TCRdb copy retains only in-frame clones and omits some. Of approximately 200,000 clones in the sample, 70% to 90% were seen once. The CDR3 length is 16 residues. V lost 4 bases and J lost 0, with 13 bases in between. Germline V gene lookup returns CDR1 SGDLS and CDR2 YYNGEE. This specimen comes from a study of blood T cell repertoires in COVID-19. The chain recombines TRBV9 with TRBJ2-2; D is possibly TRBD2 (5 bases). This clonotype was obtained from a woman in her 30s with active or convalescent COVID-19. The source material was peripheral blood. CDR3 protein: CASSPPGYANTGELFF. CDR3 sequence (DNA): TGTGCCAGCAGCCCCCCGGGGTACGCGAACACCGGGGAGCTGTTTTTT.